Each of the 2 T cell receptor beta chains below was sequenced from the same sample in a study of PD-L1 blockade in urothelial cancer. Regarding time point: peripheral blood 6 weeks after treatment start. The assay was immunoSEQ multiplex PCR, and TCRdb's table has in-frame clones only and misses some. The sample has 35,000 to 45,000 clones; about 90% are singletons. This material consisted of PBMCs, taken around atezolizumab (anti-PD-L1) treatment. These receptor sequences come from a man between 65 and 79 years old with urothelial cancer.

V and J are TRBV29-1 and TRBJ2-7; possible D gene TRBD1, 5 bases. Trimming removed 6 bases from V and 3 bases from J, with 12 bases in between. This CDR3 is 12 amino acids long. Germline assignment: CDR1 SQVTM and CDR2 ANQGSEA. The CDR3 is CSVRTPIYEQYF. CDR3 sequence (DNA): TGCAGCGTCCGGACACCGATCTACGAGCAGTACTTC.

This sequence joins TRBV29-1 and TRBJ2-7, with D unresolved. The CDR3 has 12 amino acids. The germline V gene has CDR1 SQVTM and CDR2 ANQGSEA. Between the trimmed V and J ends, which lost 4 bases and 2 bases, there was a span of 9 bases. The CDR3 DNA reads TGCAGCGTTGGTGCGGCAGCCTACGAGCAGTACTTC. This translates into CSVGAAAYEQYF.